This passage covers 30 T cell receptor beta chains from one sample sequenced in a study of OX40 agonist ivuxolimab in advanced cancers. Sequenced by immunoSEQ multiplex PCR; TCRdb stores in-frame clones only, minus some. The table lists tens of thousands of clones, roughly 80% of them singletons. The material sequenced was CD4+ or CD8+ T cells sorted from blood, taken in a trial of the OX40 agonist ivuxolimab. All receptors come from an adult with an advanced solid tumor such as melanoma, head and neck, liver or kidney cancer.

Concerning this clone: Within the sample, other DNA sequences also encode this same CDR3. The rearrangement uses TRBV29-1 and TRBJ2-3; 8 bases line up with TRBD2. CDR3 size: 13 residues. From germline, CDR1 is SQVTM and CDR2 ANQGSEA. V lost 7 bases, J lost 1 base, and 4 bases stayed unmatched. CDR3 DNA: TGCAGCGCAAGTAGCGGGGGCACAGATACGCAGTATTTT. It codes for CSASSGGTDTQYF.

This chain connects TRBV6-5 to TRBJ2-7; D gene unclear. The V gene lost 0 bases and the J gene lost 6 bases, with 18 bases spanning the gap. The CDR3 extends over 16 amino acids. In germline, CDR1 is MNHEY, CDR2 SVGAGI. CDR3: CASSYSRTVFTGEQYF. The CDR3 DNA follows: TGTGCCAGCAGTTACTCGCGCACCGTTTTCACGGGCGAGCAGTACTTC.

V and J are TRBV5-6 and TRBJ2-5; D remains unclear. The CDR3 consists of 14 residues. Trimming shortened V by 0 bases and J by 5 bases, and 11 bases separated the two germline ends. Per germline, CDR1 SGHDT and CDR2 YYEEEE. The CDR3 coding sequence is TGTGCCAGCAGCTTGGGGACGGTCGGGGAGACCCAGTACTTC. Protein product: CASSLGTVGETQYF.

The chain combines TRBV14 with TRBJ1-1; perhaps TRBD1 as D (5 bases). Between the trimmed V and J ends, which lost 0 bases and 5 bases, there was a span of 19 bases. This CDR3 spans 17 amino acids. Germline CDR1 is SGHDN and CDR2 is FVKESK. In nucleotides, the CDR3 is TGTGCCAGCAGCCAAGACGAACGGGAGGGTGGGGGAACTGAAGCTTTCTTT. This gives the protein CASSQDEREGGGTEAFF. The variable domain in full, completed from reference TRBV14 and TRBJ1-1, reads EAGVTQFPSHSVIEKGQTVTLRCDPISGHDNLYWYRRVMGKEIKFLLHFVKESKQDESGMPNNRFLAERTGGTYSTLKVQPAELEDSGVYFCASSQDEREGGGTEAFFGQGTRLTVV.

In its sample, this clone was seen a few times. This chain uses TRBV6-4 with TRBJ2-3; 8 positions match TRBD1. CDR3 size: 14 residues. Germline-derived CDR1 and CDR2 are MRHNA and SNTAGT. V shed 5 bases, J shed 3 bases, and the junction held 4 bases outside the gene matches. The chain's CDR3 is CASSPGTGTDTQYF. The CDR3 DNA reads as TGTGCCAGCAGTCCCGGGACAGGTACAGATACGCAGTATTTT.

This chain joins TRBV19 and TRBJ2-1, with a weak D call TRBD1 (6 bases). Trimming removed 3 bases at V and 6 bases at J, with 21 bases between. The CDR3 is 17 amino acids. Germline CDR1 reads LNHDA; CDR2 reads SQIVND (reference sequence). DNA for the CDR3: TGTGCCAGTAGTATTTCTACCGGGACACTTAAGGGCAATGAGCAGTTCTTC. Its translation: CASSISTGTLKGNEQFF. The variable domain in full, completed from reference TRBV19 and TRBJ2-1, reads DGGITQSPKYLFRKEGQNVTLSCEQNLNHDAMYWYRQDPGQGLRLIYYSQIVNDFQKGDIAEGYSVSREKKESFPLTVTSAQKNPTAFYLCASSISTGTLKGNEQFFGPGTRLTVL.

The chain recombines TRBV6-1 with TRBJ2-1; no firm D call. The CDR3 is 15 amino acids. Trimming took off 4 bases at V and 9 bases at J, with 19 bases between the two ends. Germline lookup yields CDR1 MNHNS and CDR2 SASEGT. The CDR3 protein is CASSAEVLTVGEQFF. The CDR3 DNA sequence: TGTGCCAGCAGTGCCGAAGTCCTTACGGTGGGTGAGCAGTTCTTC.

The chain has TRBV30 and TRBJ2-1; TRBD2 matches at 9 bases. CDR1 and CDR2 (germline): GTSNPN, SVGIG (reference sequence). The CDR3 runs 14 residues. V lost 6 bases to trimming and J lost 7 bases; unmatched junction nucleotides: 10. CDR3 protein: CACLGGRVGNEQFF. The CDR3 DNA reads TGTGCCTGTCTCGGCGGGAGGGTGGGGAATGAGCAGTTCTTC.

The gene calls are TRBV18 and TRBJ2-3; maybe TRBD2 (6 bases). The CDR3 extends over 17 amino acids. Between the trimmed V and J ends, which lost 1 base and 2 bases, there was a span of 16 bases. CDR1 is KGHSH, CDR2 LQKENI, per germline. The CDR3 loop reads CASSPLGSGGSTDTQYF. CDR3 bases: TGTGCCAGCTCACCACTAGGTTCCGGGGGATCCACAGATACGCAGTATTTT.

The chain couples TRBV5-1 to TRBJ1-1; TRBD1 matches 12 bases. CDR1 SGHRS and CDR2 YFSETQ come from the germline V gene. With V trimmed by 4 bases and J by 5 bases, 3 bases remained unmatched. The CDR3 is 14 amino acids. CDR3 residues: CASSGDRGRTEAFF. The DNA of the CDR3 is TGCGCCAGCAGCGGGGACAGGGGGCGGACTGAAGCTTTCTTT.

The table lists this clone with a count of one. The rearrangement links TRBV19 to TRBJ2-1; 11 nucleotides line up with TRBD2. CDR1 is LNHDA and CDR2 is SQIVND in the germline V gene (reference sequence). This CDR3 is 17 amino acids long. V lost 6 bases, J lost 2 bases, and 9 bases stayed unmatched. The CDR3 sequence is CASSLLIAGGAYNEQFF. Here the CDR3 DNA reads TGTGCCAGTAGCCTTCTCATAGCGGGAGGGGCCTACAATGAGCAGTTCTTC.

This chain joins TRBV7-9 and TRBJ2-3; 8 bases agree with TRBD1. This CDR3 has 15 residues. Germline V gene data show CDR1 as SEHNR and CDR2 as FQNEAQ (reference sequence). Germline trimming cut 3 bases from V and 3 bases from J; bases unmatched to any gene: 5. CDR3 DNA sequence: TGTGCCAGCAGCTTGAGTACAGGGGGTACAGATACGCAGTATTTT. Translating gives CASSLSTGGTDTQYF. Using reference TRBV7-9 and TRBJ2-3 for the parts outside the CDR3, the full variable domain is DTGVSQNPRHKITKRGQNVTFRCDPISEHNRLYWYRQTLGQGPEFLTYFQNEAQLEKSRLLSDRFSAERPKGSFSTLEIQRTEQGDSAMYLCASSLSTGGTDTQYFGPGTRLTVL.

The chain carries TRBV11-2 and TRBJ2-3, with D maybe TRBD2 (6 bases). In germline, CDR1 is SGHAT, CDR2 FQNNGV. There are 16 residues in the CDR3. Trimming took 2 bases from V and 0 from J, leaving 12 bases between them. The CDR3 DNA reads TGTGCCAGCAGCTTAATCAGCGGGCTTAGCACAGATACGCAGTATTTT. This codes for CASSLISGLSTDTQYF.

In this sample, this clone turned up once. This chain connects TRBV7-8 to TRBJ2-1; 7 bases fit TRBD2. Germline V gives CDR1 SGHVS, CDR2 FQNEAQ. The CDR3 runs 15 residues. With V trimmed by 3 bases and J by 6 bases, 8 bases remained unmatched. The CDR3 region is CASSFLAGVVNEQFF. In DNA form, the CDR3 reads TGTGCCAGCAGCTTCCTGGCGGGAGTTGTCAATGAGCAGTTCTTC.

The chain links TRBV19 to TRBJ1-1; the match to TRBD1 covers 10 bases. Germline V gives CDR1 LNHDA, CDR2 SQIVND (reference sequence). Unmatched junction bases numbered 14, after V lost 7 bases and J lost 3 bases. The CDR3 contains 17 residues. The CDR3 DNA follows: TGTGCCAGTATTTCGACAGGGGGCATTGGGCTAGACACTGAAGCTTTCTTT. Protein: CASISTGGIGLDTEAFF.

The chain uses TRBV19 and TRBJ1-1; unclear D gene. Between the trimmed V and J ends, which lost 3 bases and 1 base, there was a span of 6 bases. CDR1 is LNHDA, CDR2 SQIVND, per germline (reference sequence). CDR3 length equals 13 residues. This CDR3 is CASSMGRNTEAFF. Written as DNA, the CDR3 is TGTGCCAGTAGTATGGGAAGGAACACTGAAGCTTTCTTT.

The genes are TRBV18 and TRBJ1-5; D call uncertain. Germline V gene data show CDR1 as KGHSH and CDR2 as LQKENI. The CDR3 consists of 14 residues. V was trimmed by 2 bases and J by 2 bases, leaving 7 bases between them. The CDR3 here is CASSPFIGNQPQHF. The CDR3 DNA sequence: TGTGCCAGCTCACCATTCATAGGCAATCAGCCCCAGCATTTT. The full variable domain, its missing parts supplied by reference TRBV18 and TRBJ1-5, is NAGVMQNPRHLVRRRGQEARLRCSPMKGHSHVYWYRQLPEEGLKFMVYLQKENIIDESGMPKERFSAEFPKEGPSILRIQQVVRGDSAAYFCASSPFIGNQPQHFGDGTRLSIL.

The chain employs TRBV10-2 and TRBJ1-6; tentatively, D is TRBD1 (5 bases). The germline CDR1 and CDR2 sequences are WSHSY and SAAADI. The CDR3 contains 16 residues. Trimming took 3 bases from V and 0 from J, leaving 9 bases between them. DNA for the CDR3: TGCGCCAGCAGTGAAATGGGGGGCTCCTATAATTCACCCCTCCACTTT. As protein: CASSEMGGSYNSPLHF.

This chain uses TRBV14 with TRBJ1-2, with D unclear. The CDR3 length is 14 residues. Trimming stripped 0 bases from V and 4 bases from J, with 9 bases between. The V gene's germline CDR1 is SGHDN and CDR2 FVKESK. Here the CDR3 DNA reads TGTGCCAGCAGCCAAGATACCAGGATCTATGGCTACACCTTC. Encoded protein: CASSQDTRIYGYTF.

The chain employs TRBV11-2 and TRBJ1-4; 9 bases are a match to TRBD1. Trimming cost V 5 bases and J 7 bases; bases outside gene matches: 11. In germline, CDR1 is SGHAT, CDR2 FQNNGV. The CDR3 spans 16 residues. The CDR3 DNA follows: TGTGCCAGCAGCAAAAAAGCGGGACAGGGAATTGAAAAACTGTTTTTT. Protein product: CASSKKAGQGIEKLFF.

The CDR3 is CASSLRLTGTEGYTF. For the CDR3, the DNA is TGTGCCAGCTCACTAAGACTTACAGGGACCGAGGGCTACACCTTC. This chain joins TRBV18 and TRBJ1-2; D may be TRBD1 (6 bases). CDR1 KGHSH and CDR2 LQKENI come from the germline V gene. The CDR3 runs to 15 residues. V was cut by 4 bases and J by 8 bases, with 20 bases left in between.

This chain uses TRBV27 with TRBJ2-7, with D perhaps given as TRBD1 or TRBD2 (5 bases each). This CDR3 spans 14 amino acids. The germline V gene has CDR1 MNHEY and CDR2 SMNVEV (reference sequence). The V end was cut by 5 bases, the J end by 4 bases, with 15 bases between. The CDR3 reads CASSRERWGYEQYF. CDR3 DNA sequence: TGTGCCAGCAGTAGAGAGCGGTGGGGGTACGAGCAGTACTTC.

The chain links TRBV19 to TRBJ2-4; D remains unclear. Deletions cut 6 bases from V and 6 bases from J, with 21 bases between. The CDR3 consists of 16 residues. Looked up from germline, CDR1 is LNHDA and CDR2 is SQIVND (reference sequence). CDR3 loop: CASSRDTSRGGNIQYF. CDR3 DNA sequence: TGTGCCAGTAGCAGAGACACCAGCAGAGGTGGAAACATTCAGTACTTC.

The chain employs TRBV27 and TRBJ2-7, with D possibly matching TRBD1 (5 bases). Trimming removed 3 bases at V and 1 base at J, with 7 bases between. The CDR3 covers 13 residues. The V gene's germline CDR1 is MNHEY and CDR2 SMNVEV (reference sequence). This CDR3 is CASSLQGSYEQYF. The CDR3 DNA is TGTGCCAGCAGTTTGCAGGGTTCCTACGAGCAGTACTTC.

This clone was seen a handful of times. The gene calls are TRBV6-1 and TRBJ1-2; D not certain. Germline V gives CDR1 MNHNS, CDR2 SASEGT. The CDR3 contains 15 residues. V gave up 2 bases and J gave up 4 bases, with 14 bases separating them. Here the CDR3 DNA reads TGTGCCAGCAGTGAAATGGCAGCGCGTGTCTATGGCTACACCTTC. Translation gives CASSEMAARVYGYTF.

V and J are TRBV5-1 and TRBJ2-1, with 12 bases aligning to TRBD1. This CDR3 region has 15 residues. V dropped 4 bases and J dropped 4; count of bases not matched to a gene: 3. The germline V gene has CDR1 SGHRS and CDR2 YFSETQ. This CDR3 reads CASSAGQGAYNEQFF. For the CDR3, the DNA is TGCGCCAGCAGCGCGGGACAGGGGGCTTACAATGAGCAGTTCTTC.

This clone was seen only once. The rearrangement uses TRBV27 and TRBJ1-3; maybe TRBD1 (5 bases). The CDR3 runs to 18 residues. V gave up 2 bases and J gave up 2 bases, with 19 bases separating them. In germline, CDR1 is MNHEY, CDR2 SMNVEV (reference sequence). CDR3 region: CASSLGGHPGNPGNTIYF. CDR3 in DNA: TGTGCCAGCAGTTTAGGGGGTCACCCAGGGAATCCTGGAAACACCATATATTTT.

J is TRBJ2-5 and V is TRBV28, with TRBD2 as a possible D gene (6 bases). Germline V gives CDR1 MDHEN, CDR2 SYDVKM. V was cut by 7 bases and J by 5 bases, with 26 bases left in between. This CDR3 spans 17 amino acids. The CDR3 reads CASIPQAGFPSQETQYF. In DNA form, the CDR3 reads TGTGCCAGCATCCCTCAGGCGGGGTTTCCTTCCCAGGAGACCCAGTACTTC.

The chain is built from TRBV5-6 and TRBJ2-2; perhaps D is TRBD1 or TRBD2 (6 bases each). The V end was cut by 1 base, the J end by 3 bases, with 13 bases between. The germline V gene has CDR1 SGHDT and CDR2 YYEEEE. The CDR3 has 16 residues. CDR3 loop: CASSLMGGIDTGELFF. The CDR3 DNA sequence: TGTGCCAGCAGCTTGATGGGGGGCATAGACACCGGGGAGCTGTTTTTT.

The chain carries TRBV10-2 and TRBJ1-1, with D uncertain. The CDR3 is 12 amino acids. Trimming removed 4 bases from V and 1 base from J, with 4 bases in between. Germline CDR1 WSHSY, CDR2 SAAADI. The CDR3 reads CASSGGNTEAFF. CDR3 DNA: TGCGCCAGCAGTGGCGGGAACACTGAAGCTTTCTTT.